Shown below are 8 T cell receptor beta chains from a single sample sequenced in a study of T cell responses to AZD1222 COVID-19 vaccine. Produced via immunoSEQ multiplex PCR; TCRdb's table is partial and in-frame only. The table lists some 180,000 clones, around nine tenths of them singletons. The sequencing used peripheral blood, collected on day 0 of AZD1222 vaccination. The receptors derive from an adult in good health.

This chain connects TRBV11-2 to TRBJ1-5, with a weak D call TRBD1 (5 bases). V dropped 5 bases and J dropped 0 bases, with 11 bases sitting between them. This CDR3 contains 15 residues. Germline lookup yields CDR1 SGHAT and CDR2 FQNNGV. The CDR3 DNA reads TGTGCCAGCAGCCGCCTCGACAGTAGCAATCAGCCCCAGCATTTT. The encoded protein is CASSRLDSSNQPQHF.

The chain is built from TRBV24-1 and TRBJ1-2; 9 nucleotides match TRBD1. Germline V gene data show CDR1 as KGHDR and CDR2 as SFDVKD. V lost 3 bases, J lost 8 bases, and 3 bases stayed unmatched. The CDR3 runs to 13 residues. The CDR3 coding sequence is TGTGCCACCAGTGATCGACAGGGGGAAGGCTACACCTTC. Its protein is CATSDRQGEGYTF.

The chain is built from TRBV2 and TRBJ2-7; D perhaps matches TRBD2 (5 bases). With 7 bases removed from V and 5 bases from J, the gap between germline ends came to 21 bases. CDR1 is SNHLY, CDR2 FYNNEI, per germline. The CDR3 is 15 amino acids. The CDR3 is CASTVGEFIRNEQYF. The CDR3 DNA is TGTGCCAGCACGGTCGGGGAGTTCATAAGGAACGAGCAGTACTTC.

The genes are TRBV28 and TRBJ2-1, with 9 bases aligning to TRBD1. In germline, CDR1 is MDHEN, CDR2 SYDVKM. J gave up 5 bases and V 5 bases, and 10 bases lay outside the gene matches. CDR3 size: 16 residues. The CDR3, as DNA: TGTGCCAGCAGTATGACTCCGGGACAGGGACACAATGAGCAGTTCTTC. Protein: CASSMTPGQGHNEQFF.

This clone came up a few times. This chain connects TRBV27 to TRBJ1-4; D is uncertain. Germline V gene sequence: CDR1 MNHEY, CDR2 SMNVEV (reference sequence). Trimming cost V 6 bases and J 5 bases, with 19 bases left between them. The CDR3 covers 16 residues. The CDR3 DNA follows: TGTGCCAGCAGCACCTACGGTCTCGGGCGGAATGAAAAACTGTTTTTT. Its protein product is CASSTYGLGRNEKLFF.

The chain employs TRBV19 and TRBJ1-1; weak D call: TRBD1 (6 bases). Germline assignment: CDR1 LNHDA and CDR2 SQIVND (reference sequence). Trimming stripped 2 bases from V and 5 bases from J, with 9 bases between. This CDR3 is 13 amino acids long. CDR3 residues: CASSIRRGTEAFF. The CDR3 DNA reads as TGTGCCAGTAGTATACGCAGGGGTACTGAAGCTTTCTTT.

The chain is built from TRBV19 and TRBJ1-1; TRBD1 matches at 7 bases. The CDR3 covers 14 residues. Germline V gene sequence: CDR1 LNHDA, CDR2 SQIVND (reference sequence). The V segment lost 7 bases and the J segment 5 bases; nucleotides outside the gene matches: 10. The CDR3 bases are TGTGCCAGTAACAGGGTACAGGGGACGACTGAAGCTTTCTTT. Its translation is CASNRVQGTTEAFF. The complete variable domain, with remaining parts taken from reference TRBV19 and TRBJ1-1, reads DGGITQSPKYLFRKEGQNVTLSCEQNLNHDAMYWYRQDPGQGLRLIYYSQIVNDFQKGDIAEGYSVSREKKESFPLTVTSAQKNPTAFYLCASNRVQGTTEAFFGQGTRLTVV.

This clone came up once. The gene calls are TRBV7-8 and TRBJ1-5; 9 bases map to TRBD1. V trimming: 0 bases; J trimming: 1 base; junction bases outside the gene matches: 10. The length of the CDR3 is 19 residues. Germline CDR1 is SGHVS and CDR2 is FQNEAQ. The CDR3 loop is CASSLARDREGRSNQPQHF. DNA for the CDR3: TGTGCCAGCAGCTTAGCGCGGGACAGGGAAGGGAGAAGCAATCAGCCCCAGCATTTT. The full variable domain, completed using reference TRBV7-8 and TRBJ1-5, is GAGVSQSPRYKVAKRGQDVALRCDPISGHVSLFWYQQALGQGPEFLTYFQNEAQLDKSGLPSDRFFAERPEGSVSTLKIQRTQQEDSAVYLCASSLARDREGRSNQPQHFGDGTRLSIL.